These T cell receptor beta chains were read from a single sample in a study of blood T cell repertoires in COVID-19. Data came from immunoSEQ multiplex PCR; TCRdb stores just in-frame clones and leaves some out. The table records hundreds of thousands of clones, 70% to 90% of them present only once. The specimen was peripheral blood. These receptor sequences come from a man between 18 and 35 years old with active or convalescent COVID-19. Each CDR3 is given with its conserved first and last residue. The D gene is left open where the match is weak. For some rows the clone size is stated as once, few or many, or as a class when expanded; others skip it.

>TRBV5-1|TRBJ2-7|.|.
TGCGCCAGCAGCTTCACGATGCTAGAAGCCGAGCAGTACTTC
CASSFTMLEAEQYF
>TRBV11-2|TRBJ1-1|.|.
TGTGCCAGCAGCTTAGTAGGAGTGAACACTGAAGCTTTCTTT
CASSLVGVNTEAFF
>TRBV4-1|TRBJ1-2|.|.
TGCGCCAGCAGCCAAGTCGGGGGGGCTAAATATGGCTACACCTTC
CASSQVGGAKYGYTF
>TRBV7-2|TRBJ1-5|TRBD1|once
TGTGCCAGCAGCCGGACAGGGGGCCAGCCCCAGCATTTT
CASSRTGGQPQHF
>TRBV7-2|TRBJ2-1|TRBD1|.
TGTGCCAGCAGCTTAGTGGCCGGGACAGCTTACAATGAGCAGTTCTTC
CASSLVAGTAYNEQFF
>TRBV4-1|TRBJ2-1|TRBD1|.
TGCGCCAGCAGAACGGGACAGGGCTCCTACAATGAGCAGTTCTTC
CASRTGQGSYNEQFF
>TRBV9|TRBJ1-4|.|once
TGTGCCAGCAGCGTAGAGATAGGGGGTAATGAAAAACTGTTTTTT
CASSVEIGGNEKLFF
>TRBV30|TRBJ2-7|.|.
TGTGCCTACGCCGGTAGCGGACAGGACTACGAGCAGTACTTC
CAYAGSGQDYEQYF
>TRBV19|TRBJ2-7|.|.
TGTGCCAGTAGTATAGGACAGATTAAGCAGTACTTC
CASSIGQIKQYF
>TRBV28|TRBJ1-2|.|few
TGTGCCAGCAGTTTAGGGGGCCTAGGGGCCTACTATGGCTACACCTTC
CASSLGGLGAYYGYTF
>TRBV28|TRBJ2-5|.|.
TGTGCCAGCAGTTTATTTGAAAGGACAGACCAAGAGACCCAGTACTTC
CASSLFERTDQETQYF
>TRBV28|TRBJ1-1|.|.
TGTGCCAGCACCCCACGAGGGCTGATGAACACTGAAGCTTTCTTT
CASTPRGLMNTEAFF
>TRBV13|TRBJ2-7|TRBD1|few
TGTGCCAGCAGTCCCGGGACAGGGGGCGAGAGCTCCTACGAGCAGTACTTC
CASSPGTGGESSYEQYF
>TRBV5-4|TRBJ1-1|.|.
TGTGCCAGCAGCTTGGCCCCAGAATCGATGAACACTGAAGCTTTCTTT
CASSLAPESMNTEAFF
>TRBV7-3|TRBJ2-1|TRBD2|.
TGTGCCAGCAGCTTAACCGGGACTAGAGGCAATGAGCAGTTCTTC
CASSLTGTRGNEQFF
>TRBV27|TRBJ2-5|TRBD2|.
TGTGCCAGCAGTTTATTAGCGGGAGGGAGCCAAGAGACCCAGTACTTC
CASSLLAGGSQETQYF
>TRBV7-2|TRBJ1-3|TRBD1|.
TGTGCCAGCAGCCCCTCAGGGACAGCAGTCTCTGGAAACACCATATATTTT
CASSPSGTAVSGNTIYF
>TRBV29-1|TRBJ1-1|TRBD1|.
TGCAGCGATCGAAGACAGGGTGACACTGAAGCTTTCTTT
CSDRRQGDTEAFF
>TRBV7-8|TRBJ1-2|TRBD1|.
TGTGCCAGCAGCCCAGGGGACAGGCGTCGGTATGGCTACACCTTC
CASSPGDRRRYGYTF
>TRBV7-9|TRBJ1-4|TRBD1|.
TGTGCCAGCAGCTATACGGGACAGTCTAATGAAAAACTGTTTTTT
CASSYTGQSNEKLFF
>TRBV19|TRBJ2-5|.|.
TGTGCCAGTAGTAACGCGCAAGAGGCCCAGTACTTC
CASSNAQEAQYF
>TRBV5-4|TRBJ2-3|TRBD2|.
TGTGCCAGCAGCTTTTTGCGGGAGCTAACAGATACGCAGTATTTT
CASSFLRELTDTQYF
>TRBV3-1/TRBV3-2|TRBJ1-6|TRBD1|.
TGTGCCAGCAGCTGGGGACAGTATAATTCACCCCTCCACTTT
CASSWGQYNSPLHF
>TRBV4-2|TRBJ1-2|.|few
TGTGCCAGCAGCCTACAGTCAGGGGCGAACTATGGCTACACCTTC
CASSLQSGANYGYTF
>TRBV4-3|TRBJ1-6|.|.
TGCGCCAGCAGCCAAGTGTCGGGGGACAATTCACCCCTCCACTTT
CASSQVSGDNSPLHF
>TRBV9|TRBJ1-1|TRBD1|.
TGTGCCAGCAGTGCCCTTGGGACAGCTGACACTGAAGCTTTCTTT
CASSALGTADTEAFF
>TRBV10-3|TRBJ2-1|TRBD2|.
TGTGCCATCAAGGGACTAGCGGGGGGTGATGAGCAGTTCTTC
CAIKGLAGGDEQFF
>TRBV2|TRBJ2-7|TRBD2|.
TGTGCCAGCAGTGGAGCGGGGCACCTAGACGGCGAGCAGTACTTC
CASSGAGHLDGEQYF
>TRBV18|TRBJ2-6|TRBD1|.
TGTGCCAGCTCAGCGCGGGGAGGACAGGGAAACTCTGGGGCCAACGTCCTGACTTTC
CASSARGGQGNSGANVLTF